The next 15 T cell receptor beta chains were all read from a single sample in a study of CD8 T cells in ankylosing spondylitis. TCRdb ran MiXCR on the 5' RACE reads and lists one entry per CDR3 protein. This table has more than 60,000 distinct CDR3 sequences, 6% to 8% appearing once. The sequenced material came from synovial fluid, either unsorted or a sorted T cell fraction (not recorded which). Receptors originate from a male donor with ankylosing spondylitis.

At least ten counts were recorded for this clonotype. The CDR3 is CSAQTASNYGYTF. The CDR3 nucleotides are TGCAGTGCGCAAACAGCAAGTAACTATGGCTACACCTTC. V usage is TRBV20-1 and J usage is TRBJ1-2; no definite D call. Trimming left V 6 bases short and J 1 base short, with 12 bases between. From germline, CDR1 is DFQATT and CDR2 SNEGSKA (reference sequence). The length of the CDR3 is 13 residues.

The table lists this clonotype with a few counts. The chain carries TRBV7-2 and TRBJ2-5; 8 bases line up with TRBD2. From germline, CDR1 is SGHTA and CDR2 FQGNSA. V shed 5 bases and J 2 bases; nucleotides not matched to a gene: 10. The CDR3 contains 16 residues. The CDR3 DNA reads as TGTGCCAGCAGCCCAACTAGCGGCATGATACAAGAGACCCAGTACTTC. Translating it yields CASSPTSGMIQETQYF.

In this sample, this clonotype turned up many times. This chain links TRBV7-9 with TRBJ2-2, with D perhaps being TRBD1 or TRBD2 (5 bases each). CDR3 length equals 13 residues. The germline CDR1 and CDR2 sequences are SEHNR and FQNEAQ (reference sequence). Trimming stripped 2 bases from V and 6 bases from J, with 7 bases between. The CDR3 protein is CASSLWGSGELFF. In nucleotides, the CDR3 is TGTGCCAGCAGCTTATGGGGGTCCGGGGAGCTGTTTTTT.

Concerning this clonotype itself: A single base separates this from a much larger clone, so it may be a read error. The V and J genes are TRBV5-1 and TRBJ2-7; a possible D gene is TRBD2 (7 bases). Trimming shortened V by 4 bases and J by 6 bases, and 17 bases separated the two germline ends. Germline V gene sequence: CDR1 SGHRS, CDR2 YFSETQ. The CDR3 has 14 residues. The CDR3 loop is CASSPGGHLREQYF. The CDR3, as DNA: TGCGCCAGCAGCCCGGGGGGCCATCTCCGCGAGCAGTACTTC.

This rearrangement joins TRBV30 to TRBJ1-1; D gene unclear. The CDR3 runs 13 residues. The V end lost 2 bases, the J end lost 0 bases, and 7 bases lay between the germline ends. Germline V gene sequence: CDR1 GTSNPN, CDR2 SVGIG (reference sequence). DNA for the CDR3: TGTGCCTGGAGTCTACAGATGAACACTGAAGCTTTCTTT. Protein sequence: CAWSLQMNTEAFF.

This clonotype was seen a handful of times. The chain recombines TRBV6-5 with TRBJ2-7; tentatively, D is TRBD1 or TRBD2 (5 bases each). Germline values: CDR1 MNHEY, CDR2 SVGAGI. The CDR3 spans 15 residues. V was clipped by 4 bases and J by 3 bases, with 16 bases between them. CDR3: CASSSRDPINYEQYF. CDR3 bases: TGTGCCAGCAGTTCCCGGGACCCGATCAACTACGAGCAGTACTTC.

In its sample, this clonotype is medium-sized. The chain has TRBV19 and TRBJ2-1, with 13 positions matching TRBD2. Germline-derived CDR1 and CDR2 are LNHDA and SQIVND (reference sequence). With V trimmed by 8 bases and J by 5 bases, 6 bases remained unmatched. The CDR3 covers 15 residues. The CDR3 DNA is TGTGCCAGTTCAGCCGGGACTAGCGGGAACAATGAGCAGTTCTTC. Protein: CASSAGTSGNNEQFF.

Ten or more counts support this clonotype. V is TRBV5-6 and J is TRBJ1-2, with a weak D call TRBD1 (6 bases). V was cut by 3 bases and J by 5 bases, with 20 bases left in between. CDR1 and CDR2 from the germline V gene are SGHDT and YYEEEE. This CDR3 spans 16 amino acids. The CDR3, as DNA: TGTGCCAGCAGCTCGGCAGGGCAGGGGTTCGGGTATGGCTACACCTTC. Translating gives CASSSAGQGFGYGYTF. The entire variable domain, with the rest obtained from reference TRBV5-6 and TRBJ1-2, is as follows: DAGVTQSPTHLIKTRGQQVTLRCSPKSGHDTVSWYQQALGQGPQFIFQYYEEEERQRGNFPDRFSGHQFPNYSSELNVNALLLGDSALYLCASSSAGQGFGYGYTFGSGTRLTVV.

The rearrangement joins TRBV20-1 to TRBJ1-3, with D tentatively TRBD1 (5 bases). The CDR3 totals 16 residues. The V gene lost 0 bases and the J gene lost 0 bases, with 12 bases spanning the gap. Looked up from germline, CDR1 is DFQATT and CDR2 is SNEGSKA (reference sequence). CDR3 DNA sequence: TGCAGTGCTAGAGATTGGGACGGCAGCTCTGGAAACACCATATATTTT. This encodes CSARDWDGSSGNTIYF.

This clonotype showed up just a few times. The chain combines TRBV7-9 with TRBJ1-2; D uncertain. The CDR3 extends over 12 amino acids. Trimming removed 6 bases from V and 3 bases from J, with 8 bases in between. Germline CDR1 and CDR2: SEHNR and FQNEAQ (reference sequence). CDR3 amino acids: CASRHSDYGYTF. In DNA form, the CDR3 reads TGTGCCAGCAGGCATTCAGACTATGGCTACACCTTC.

Comment on this clonotype: An end of the junction does not agree with germline; a read error may underlie this. The CDR3 protein is CACSITGLRTDTQYF. The CDR3 DNA follows: TGTGCCTGCAGCATAACAGGGTTGAGGACAGATACGCAGTATTTT. The J gene is TRBJ2-3, the V gene TRBV7-2; weak D call: TRBD1 (6 bases). Germline CDR1 and CDR2: SGHTA and FQGNSA. The CDR3 has 15 residues.

This clonotype was recorded at least ten times. The chain links TRBV2 to TRBJ2-2, with a tentative D call TRBD2 (5 bases). Trimming took 1 base from V and 4 from J, leaving 10 bases between them. CDR3 length: 15 residues. The germline gives CDR1 SNHLY, CDR2 FYNNEI. In DNA, the CDR3 is TGTGCCAGCAGTGAAGAGTTCGGGGTCACCGGGGAGCTGTTTTTT. This gives the protein CASSEEFGVTGELFF.

The chain combines TRBV7-2 with TRBJ1-6; 8 bases line up with TRBD1. The CDR3 has 16 residues. Losses at the gene ends were 6 bases for V and 7 bases for J; bases not matched to a gene: 11. Germline assignment: CDR1 SGHTA and CDR2 FQGNSA. DNA for the CDR3: TGTGCCAGCAGACTCCGGACAGGGAGGTCGAATTCACCCCTCCACTTT. Protein: CASRLRTGRSNSPLHF.

Many counts were recorded for this clonotype. The CDR3 DNA reads as TGTGCCAGCAGCTTCGCCGGGGGGGCAGGCTCCTACAATGAGCAGTTCTTC. This encodes CASSFAGGAGSYNEQFF. The chain employs TRBV7-9 and TRBJ2-1; 8 bases line up with TRBD2. V lost 3 bases and J lost 0; bases outside the gene matches: 7. The V gene's germline CDR1 is SEHNR and CDR2 FQNEAQ (reference sequence). The CDR3 sequence is 17 residues long.

Concerning this clonotype: At one end, the junction sequence differs from germline, possibly due to a read error. The rearrangement joins TRBV12-3 or TRBV12-4 to TRBJ1-1; the D gene is possibly TRBD1 (6 bases). This CDR3 has 14 amino acids. The CDR3 loop reads CASSFVQGNAEAFF. The CDR3 DNA reads as TGTGCCAGCAGTTTTGTCCAGGGGAACGCTGAAGCTTTCTTT.